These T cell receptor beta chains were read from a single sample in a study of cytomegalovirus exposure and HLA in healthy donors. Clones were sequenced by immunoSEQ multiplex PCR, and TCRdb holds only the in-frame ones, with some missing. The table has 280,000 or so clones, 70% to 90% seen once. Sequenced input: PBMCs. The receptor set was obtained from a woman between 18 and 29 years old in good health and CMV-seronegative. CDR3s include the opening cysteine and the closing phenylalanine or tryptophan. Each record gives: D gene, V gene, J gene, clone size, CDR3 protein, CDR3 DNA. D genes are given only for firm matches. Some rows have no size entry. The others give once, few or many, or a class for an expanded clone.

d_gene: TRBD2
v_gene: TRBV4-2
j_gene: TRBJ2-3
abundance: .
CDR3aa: CASSQPGTSRDTQYF
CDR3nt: TGTGCCAGCAGCCAACCCGGGACTAGCAGGGATACGCAGTATTTT

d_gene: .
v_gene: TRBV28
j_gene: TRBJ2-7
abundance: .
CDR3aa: CASSLGQTYEQYF
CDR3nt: TGTGCCAGCAGTTTAGGACAGACCTACGAGCAGTACTTC

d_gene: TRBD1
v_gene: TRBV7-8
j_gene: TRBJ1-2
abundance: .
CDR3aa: CASSMGQARSYGYTF
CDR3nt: TGTGCCAGCAGCATGGGACAGGCGAGAAGCTATGGCTACACCTTC

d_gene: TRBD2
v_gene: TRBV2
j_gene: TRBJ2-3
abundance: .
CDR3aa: CACLLGGGPTDTQYF
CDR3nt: TGTGCCTGCCTATTGGGCGGGGGGCCCACAGATACGCAGTATTTT

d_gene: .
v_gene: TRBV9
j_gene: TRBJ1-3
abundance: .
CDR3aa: CASSPGPGSGNTIYF
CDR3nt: TGTGCCAGCAGCCCGGGTCCGGGATCTGGAAACACCATATATTTT

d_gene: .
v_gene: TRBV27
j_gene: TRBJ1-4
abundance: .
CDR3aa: CASSFGADTINEKLFF
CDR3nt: TGTGCCAGCAGTTTTGGGGCCGACACTATTAATGAAAAACTGTTTTTT

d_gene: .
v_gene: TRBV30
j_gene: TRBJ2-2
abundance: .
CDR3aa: CAWSDLPPGARTGELFF
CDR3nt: TGTGCCTGGAGTGACCTCCCCCCTGGGGCCAGAACCGGGGAGCTGTTTTTT

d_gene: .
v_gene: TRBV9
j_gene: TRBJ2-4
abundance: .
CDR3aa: CASSVLGASAKNIQYF
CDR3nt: TGTGCCAGCAGCGTATTGGGGGCGAGCGCCAAAAACATTCAGTACTTC

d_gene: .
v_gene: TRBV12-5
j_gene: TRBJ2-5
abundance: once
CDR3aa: CASGLAPKGALVETQYF
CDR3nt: TGTGCTAGTGGTTTGGCTCCTAAAGGAGCATTAGTGGAGACCCAGTACTTC

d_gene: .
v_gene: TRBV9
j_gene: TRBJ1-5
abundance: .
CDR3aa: CASSGLQGEPQHF
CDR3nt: TGTGCCAGCAGCGGGCTACAGGGAGAGCCCCAGCATTTT

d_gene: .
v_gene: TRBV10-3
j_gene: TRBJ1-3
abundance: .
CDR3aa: CAIRPSTDWGGNTIYF
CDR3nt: TGTGCCATCAGGCCCTCCACGGACTGGGGTGGAAACACCATATATTTT

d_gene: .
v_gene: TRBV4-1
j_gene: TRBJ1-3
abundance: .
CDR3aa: CASSGPEGNTIYF
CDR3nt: TGCGCCAGCAGTGGCCCCGAAGGAAACACCATATATTTT

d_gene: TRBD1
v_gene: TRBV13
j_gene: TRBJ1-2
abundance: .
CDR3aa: CASSLGTGLGYTF
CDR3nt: TGTGCCAGCAGCTTAGGGACAGGGCTTGGCTACACCTTC

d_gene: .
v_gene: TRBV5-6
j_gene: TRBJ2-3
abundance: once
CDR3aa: CASSFTRGLDTQYF
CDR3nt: TGTGCCAGCAGCTTTACGCGGGGTTTGGATACGCAGTATTTT

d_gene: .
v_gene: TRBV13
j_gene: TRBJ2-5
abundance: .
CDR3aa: CASSLYQETQYF
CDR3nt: TGTGCCAGCAGCCTGTACCAAGAGACCCAGTACTTC

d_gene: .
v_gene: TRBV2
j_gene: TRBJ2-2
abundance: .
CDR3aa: CASRPLRGTGELFF
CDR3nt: TGTGCCAGCAGGCCCCTACGGGGCACCGGGGAGCTGTTTTTT

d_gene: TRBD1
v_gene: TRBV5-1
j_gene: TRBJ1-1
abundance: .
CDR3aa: CASSWRTGAEAFF
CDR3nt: TGCGCCAGCAGCTGGCGCACAGGGGCTGAAGCTTTCTTT

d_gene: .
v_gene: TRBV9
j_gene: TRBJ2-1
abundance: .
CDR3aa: CASSVGGRDYNEQFF
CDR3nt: TGTGCCAGCAGCGTAGGAGGCAGAGATTACAATGAGCAGTTCTTC

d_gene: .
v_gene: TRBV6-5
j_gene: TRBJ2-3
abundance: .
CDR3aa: CASRKASTDTQYF
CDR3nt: TGTGCCAGCAGGAAAGCTAGCACAGATACGCAGTATTTT

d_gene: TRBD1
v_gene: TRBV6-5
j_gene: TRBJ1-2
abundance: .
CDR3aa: CASSSGTGRGYTF
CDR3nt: TGTGCCAGCAGTTCCGGGACAGGGCGCGGCTACACCTTC

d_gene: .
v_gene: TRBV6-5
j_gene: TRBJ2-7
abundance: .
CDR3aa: CASSPGLYEQYF
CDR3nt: TGTGCCAGCAGTCCGGGACTCTACGAGCAGTACTTC

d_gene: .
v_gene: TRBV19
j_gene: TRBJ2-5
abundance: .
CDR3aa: CASSIVEGETQYF
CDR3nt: TGTGCCAGTAGTATAGTGGAGGGGGAGACCCAGTACTTC

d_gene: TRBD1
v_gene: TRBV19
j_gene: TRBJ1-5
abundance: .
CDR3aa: CASSEGAGQPQHF
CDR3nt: TGTGCCAGTAGTGAGGGGGCAGGTCAGCCCCAGCATTTT

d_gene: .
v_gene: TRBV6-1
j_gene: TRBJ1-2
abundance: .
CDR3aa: CASTSRTGPYGYTF
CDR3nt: TGTGCCAGCACCTCCCGAACAGGCCCCTATGGCTACACCTTC

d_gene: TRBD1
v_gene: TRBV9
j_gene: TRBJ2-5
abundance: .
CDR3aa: CASSEGDRGFSETQYF
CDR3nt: TGTGCCAGCAGCGAGGGGGACAGAGGGTTTTCAGAGACCCAGTACTTC

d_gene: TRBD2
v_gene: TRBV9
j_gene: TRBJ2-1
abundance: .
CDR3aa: CASSVDAGAYNEQFF
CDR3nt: TGTGCCAGCAGCGTAGATGCGGGGGCCTACAATGAGCAGTTCTTC

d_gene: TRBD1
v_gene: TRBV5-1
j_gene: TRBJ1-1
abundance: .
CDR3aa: CASTRQGETEAFF
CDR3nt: TGCGCCAGCACTCGGCAGGGGGAGACTGAAGCTTTCTTT

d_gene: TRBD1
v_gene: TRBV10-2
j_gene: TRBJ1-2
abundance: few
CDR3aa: CASSESPTGIYGYTF
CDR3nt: TGCGCCAGCAGTGAGAGCCCGACAGGGATCTATGGCTACACCTTC

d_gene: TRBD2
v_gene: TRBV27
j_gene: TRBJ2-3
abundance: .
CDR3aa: CASSFLAGGLDTQYF
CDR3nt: TGTGCCAGCAGTTTCCTCGCGGGGGGGCTAGATACGCAGTATTTT

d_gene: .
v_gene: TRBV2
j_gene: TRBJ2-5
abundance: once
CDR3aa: CASSALGTQYF
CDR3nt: TGTGCCAGCAGTGCTCTCGGGACCCAGTACTTC

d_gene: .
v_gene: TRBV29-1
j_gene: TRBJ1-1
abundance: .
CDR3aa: CSVEQQGGKAFF
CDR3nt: TGCAGCGTTGAACAGCAGGGAGGAAAAGCTTTCTTT

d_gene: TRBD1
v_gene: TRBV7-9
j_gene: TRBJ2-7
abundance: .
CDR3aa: CASSTTGVGTYEQYF
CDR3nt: TGTGCCAGCAGCACTACAGGGGTTGGGACCTACGAGCAGTACTTC

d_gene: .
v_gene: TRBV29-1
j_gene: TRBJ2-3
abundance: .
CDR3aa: CSVDTGGDTQYF
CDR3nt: TGCAGCGTTGATACCGGGGGAGATACGCAGTATTTT

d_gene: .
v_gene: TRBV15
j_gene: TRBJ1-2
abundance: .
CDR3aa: CATSADINYGYTF
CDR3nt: TGTGCCACCAGCGCGGATATTAACTATGGCTACACCTTC

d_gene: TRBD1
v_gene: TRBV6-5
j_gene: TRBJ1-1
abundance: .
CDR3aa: CASSYRDRGPDEAFF
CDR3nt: TGTGCCAGCAGTTACAGGGACAGGGGGCCGGATGAAGCTTTCTTT

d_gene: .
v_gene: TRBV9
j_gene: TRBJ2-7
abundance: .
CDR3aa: CASSVGATTYEQYF
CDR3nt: TGTGCCAGCAGCGTAGGGGCTACCACCTACGAGCAGTACTTC

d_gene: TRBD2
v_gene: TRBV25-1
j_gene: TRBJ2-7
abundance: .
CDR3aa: CASSELAGGRPYEQYF
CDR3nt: TGTGCCAGCAGTGAACTAGCGGGGGGACGACCCTACGAGCAGTACTTC

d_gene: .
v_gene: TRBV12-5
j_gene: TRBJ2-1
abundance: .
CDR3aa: CASGSQKTATSYNEQFF
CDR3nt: TGTGCTAGTGGCTCTCAAAAGACAGCCACCTCCTACAATGAGCAGTTCTTC

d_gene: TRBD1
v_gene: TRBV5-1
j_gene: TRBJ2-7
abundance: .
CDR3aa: CASSLVGDRGNEQYF
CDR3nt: TGCGCCAGCAGCTTGGTAGGTGACAGGGGGAACGAGCAGTACTTC

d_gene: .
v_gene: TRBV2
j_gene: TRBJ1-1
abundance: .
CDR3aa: CASSEWSGMNTEAFF
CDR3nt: TGTGCCAGCAGTGAATGGTCAGGGATGAACACTGAAGCTTTCTTT

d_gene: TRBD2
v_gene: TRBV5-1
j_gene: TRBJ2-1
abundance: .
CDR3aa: CASSLTSDGNEQFF
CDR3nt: TGCGCCAGCAGCTTGACTAGCGACGGCAATGAGCAGTTCTTC

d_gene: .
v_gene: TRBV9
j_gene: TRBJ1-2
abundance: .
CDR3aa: CASSVTGTLYGYTF
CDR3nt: TGTGCCAGCAGCGTTACTGGGACATTATATGGCTACACCTTC

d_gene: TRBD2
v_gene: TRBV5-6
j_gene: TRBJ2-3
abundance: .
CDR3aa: CASSWGSTSGITDTQYF
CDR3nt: TGTGCCAGCAGCTGGGGATCGACTAGCGGGATAACAGATACGCAGTATTTT